The 7 T cell receptor beta chains reported below all come from one sample, sequenced in a study of identical twins. MiXCR, run by TCRdb on the 5' RACE reads, gives a single entry per CDR3 protein. The sample holds approximately 680,000 distinct CDR3 sequences, 7.1% seen once. The same data also went into a second study, on yellow fever vaccine responses in identical twins.

Sequenced material: PBMCs. The receptors stem from a woman between 18 and 30 years old in good health.

This clonotype has at least ten counts. DNA of the CDR3: TGTGCCAGCAGCAATAGGGACAGGGCGCCTATTTCTGGCTACACCTTC. This codes for CASSNRDRAPISGYTF. The V call is TRBV28, the J call TRBJ1-2; 9 bases align to TRBD1. V shed 6 bases and J 7 bases; nucleotides not matched to a gene: 15. This CDR3 has 16 amino acids. Germline loops: CDR1 MDHEN, CDR2 SYDVKM.

This clonotype was detected a few times. This chain joins TRBV10-3 and TRBJ2-7; TRBD2 matches at 11 bases. The CDR3 is made up of 14 amino acids. Germline lookup yields CDR1 ENHRY and CDR2 SYGVKD. V lost 2 bases and J lost 5; bases outside the gene matches: 2. In DNA, the CDR3 is TGTGCCATCAGTGAGACTAGCGGGAGTGACGAGCAGTACTTC. Its translation: CAISETSGSDEQYF.

This clonotype was counted between two and nine times. This chain uses TRBV6-2 or TRBV6-3 with TRBJ1-4, with 9 bases fitting TRBD1. Germline V lookup: CDR1 MNHEY, CDR2 SVGEGT. CDR3 length: 15 amino acids. The junction had 5 bases not matched to a gene; V was cut back by 6 bases and J by 3 bases. CDR3 region: CASSLDRGSNEKLFF. The CDR3, as DNA: TGTGCCAGCAGCCTCGACAGGGGGTCTAATGAAAAACTGTTTTTT.

The chain links TRBV5-1 to TRBJ1-4, with 11 bases that match TRBD1. The germline gives CDR1 SGHRS, CDR2 YFSETQ. There are 15 residues in the CDR3. J lost 8 bases, V lost 3 bases, and 6 bases had no gene match. CDR3 residues: CASSWTGGEREKLFF. CDR3 coding DNA: TGCGCCAGCAGCTGGACAGGGGGCGAGAGGGAAAAACTGTTTTTT.

This clonotype was seen a few times. The junction and the germline gene differ at one end; a read error may be behind it. The gene calls are TRBV6-5 and TRBJ2-1; 8 bases agree with TRBD2. CDR3 length: 12 amino acids. Germline lookup yields CDR1 MNHEY and CDR2 SVGAGI. CDR3 sequence (DNA): TGTGTCAGCGGGAGTTCCTACAATGAGCAGTTCTTC. Translation gives CVSGSSYNEQFF.

The chain recombines TRBV28 with TRBJ2-7; possibly TRBD1 for D (5 bases). The V gene lost 6 bases and the J gene lost 2 bases, with 14 bases spanning the gap. The CDR3 contains 14 residues. Germline CDR1 MDHEN, CDR2 SYDVKM. CDR3 sequence: CASRRTNVAYEQYF. The CDR3 DNA reads TGTGCCAGCAGAAGGACAAACGTCGCCTACGAGCAGTACTTC. Full variable domain (outside the CDR3, taken from reference TRBV28 and TRBJ2-7): DVKVTQSSRYLVKRTGEKVFLECVQDMDHENMFWYRQDPGLGLRLIYFSYDVKMKEKGDIPEGYSVSREKKERFSLILESASTNQTSMYLCASRRTNVAYEQYFGPGTRLTVT.

Only a few counts were recorded for this clonotype. The V and J genes are TRBV7-2 and TRBJ2-2; D not certain. This CDR3 contains 17 residues. Germline CDR1 SGHTA, CDR2 FQGNSA. V shed 2 bases and J shed 1 base, with 14 bases lying between them. CDR3 loop: CASSLMVGAGNTGELFF. Here the CDR3 DNA reads TGTGCCAGCAGCTTAATGGTAGGAGCAGGGAACACCGGGGAGCTGTTTTTT. Based on the CDR3 plus reference TRBV7-2 and TRBJ2-2, the full variable domain is GAGVSQSPSNKVTEKGKDVELRCDPISGHTALYWYRQSLGQGLEFLIYFQGNSAPDKSGLPSDRFSAERTGGSVSTLTIQRTQQEDSAVYLCASSLMVGAGNTGELFFGEGSRLTVL.